One sample yielded the 6 T cell receptor beta chains listed below, sequenced in a study of T cell repertoires in cytomegalovirus infection. TCRdb analysed the reads with MiXCR anew, one entry per CDR3 protein. This table has a few hundred thousand distinct CDR3 sequences, approximately 24% appearing once. Material for sequencing was CD8+ T cells from PBMCs. The receptors here all came from a human donor in good health (CMV status not recorded). Some clones in this sample may be carry-over from other donors' samples.

This clonotype was seen ten or more times. The rearrangement links TRBV7-6 to TRBJ2-7; no clear D. The germline CDR1 and CDR2 sequences are SGHVS and FNYEAQ. The CDR3 contains 11 residues. V lost 5 bases and J lost 3, with 5 bases in between. CDR3: CASSDNYEQYF. The CDR3 DNA follows: TGTGCCAGCAGCGATAACTACGAGCAGTACTTC.

The J gene is TRBJ2-5, the V gene TRBV7-9; D is ambiguous. V was cut by 1 base and J by 2 bases, with 8 bases left in between. CDR1 and CDR2 from the germline V gene are SEHNR and FQNEAQ (reference sequence). The CDR3 covers 14 residues. This CDR3 reads CASSLGLVQETQYF. CDR3 nucleotide sequence: TGTGCCAGCAGCTTAGGTCTGGTTCAAGAGACCCAGTACTTC.

The V call is TRBV28, the J call TRBJ2-7; no clear D. Germline CDR1 is MDHEN and CDR2 is SYDVKM. The CDR3 totals 13 residues. The V end lost 4 bases, the J end lost 3 bases, and 10 bases lay between the germline ends. In nucleotides, the CDR3 is TGTGCCAGCAGTTGGGGAATCAACTACGAGCAGTACTTC. Amino acid sequence: CASSWGINYEQYF.

This clonotype was seen at least ten times. The CDR3 DNA is TGTGCCAGCAGCTGGGAAAGCGTTGAGCAGTTCTTC. Translation: CASSWESVEQFF. The chain carries TRBV7-9 and TRBJ2-1, with no clear D. There are 12 residues in the CDR3. Germline V CDR1 and CDR2: SEHNR, FQNEAQ (reference sequence). The V end was cut by 4 bases, the J end by 9 bases, with 10 bases between.

This clonotype turned up a few times. The chain is built from TRBV7-2 and TRBJ1-1, with a possible D match to TRBD1 (5 bases). CDR3 size: 12 residues. Deletions cut 11 bases from V and 1 base from J, with 11 bases between. Germline values: CDR1 SGHTA, CDR2 FQGNSA. CDR3 protein: CAPGPPNTEAFF. CDR3 in DNA: TGTGCCCCGGGACCCCCGAACACTGAAGCTTTCTTT.

This clonotype was seen only a few times. This chain uses TRBV11-2 with TRBJ2-5; a weak D match, TRBD2 (6 bases). The V end was cut by 4 bases, the J end by 2 bases, with 11 bases between. The CDR3 contains 14 residues. Germline CDR1 is SGHAT and CDR2 is FQNNGV. The DNA for the CDR3 is TGTGCCAGCAGCTCCCTAGCGCAACAAGAGACCCAGTACTTC. Encoded protein: CASSSLAQQETQYF.